The TCR beta chain described here comes from a study of blood T cell repertoires in COVID-19. Looking at the study overall: PBMCs, B-cell-depleted T cells, or T cells provided the cDNA or gDNA that made up the material.

CDR1 is SGHVS and CDR2 is FNYEAQ in the germline V gene. The CDR3 is made up of 18 amino acids. The J segment lost 3 bases and the V segment lost 5 bases, leaving 9 bases of the junction unmatched. Sequencing used immunoSEQ multiplex PCR; TCRdb keeps in-frame clones, though not all of them. The data contain 200,000 to 250,000 clones, about 81% of them singletons. The chain is built from TRBV7-6 and TRBJ1-6; 11 bases agree with TRBD1. This receptor was obtained from a man aged 40-49 years who had recovered from COVID-19. Sequences were obtained from PBMCs or T cells enriched from blood (not recorded which). This chain's CDR3 is CASSRGQGARNYNSPLHF. The CDR3 DNA reads TGTGCCAGCAGCCGAGGACAGGGGGCGCGTAACTATAATTCACCCCTCCACTTT.